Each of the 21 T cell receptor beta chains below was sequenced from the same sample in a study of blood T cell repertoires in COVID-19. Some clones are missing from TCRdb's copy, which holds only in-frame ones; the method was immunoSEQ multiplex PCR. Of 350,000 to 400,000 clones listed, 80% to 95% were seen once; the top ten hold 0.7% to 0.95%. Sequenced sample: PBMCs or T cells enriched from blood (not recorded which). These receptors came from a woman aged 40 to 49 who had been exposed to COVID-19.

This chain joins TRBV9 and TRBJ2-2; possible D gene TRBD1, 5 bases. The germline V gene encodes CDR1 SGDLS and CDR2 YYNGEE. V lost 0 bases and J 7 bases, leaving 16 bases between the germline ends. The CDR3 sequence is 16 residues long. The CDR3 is CASSVALGQGGGELFF. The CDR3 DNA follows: TGTGCCAGCAGCGTAGCTCTTGGGCAGGGTGGCGGGGAGCTGTTTTTT.

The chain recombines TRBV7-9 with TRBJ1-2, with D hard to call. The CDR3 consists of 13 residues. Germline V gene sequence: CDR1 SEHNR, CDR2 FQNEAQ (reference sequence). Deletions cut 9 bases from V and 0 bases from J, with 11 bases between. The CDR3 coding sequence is TGTGCCAGTTTCAGTTTCTCTAACTATGGCTACACCTTC. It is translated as CASFSFSNYGYTF.

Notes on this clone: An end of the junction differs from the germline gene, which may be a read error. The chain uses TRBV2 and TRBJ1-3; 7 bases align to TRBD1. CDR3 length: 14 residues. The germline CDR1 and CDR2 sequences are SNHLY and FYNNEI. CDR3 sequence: CASTYTGAGNTMYF. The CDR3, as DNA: TGTGCCAGCACATATACAGGGGCTGGAAACACCATGTATTTT.

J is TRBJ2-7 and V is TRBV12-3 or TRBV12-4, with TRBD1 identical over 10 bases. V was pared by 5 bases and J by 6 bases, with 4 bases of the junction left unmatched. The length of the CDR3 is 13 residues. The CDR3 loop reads CASSAGTGVEQYF. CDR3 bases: TGTGCCAGCAGTGCCGGGACAGGGGTCGAGCAGTACTTC.

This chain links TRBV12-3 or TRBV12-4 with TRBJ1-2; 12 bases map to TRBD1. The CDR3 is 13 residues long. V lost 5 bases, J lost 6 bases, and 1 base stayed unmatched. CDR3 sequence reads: CASSGDRGHGYTF. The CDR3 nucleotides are TGTGCCAGCAGTGGGGACAGGGGGCATGGCTACACCTTC.

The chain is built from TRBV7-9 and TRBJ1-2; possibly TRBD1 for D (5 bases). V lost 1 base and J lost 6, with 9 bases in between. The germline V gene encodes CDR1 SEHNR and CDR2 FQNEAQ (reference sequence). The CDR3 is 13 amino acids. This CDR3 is CASSLGGVHGYTF. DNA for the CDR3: TGTGCCAGCAGCTTAGGGGGGGTTCATGGCTACACCTTC.

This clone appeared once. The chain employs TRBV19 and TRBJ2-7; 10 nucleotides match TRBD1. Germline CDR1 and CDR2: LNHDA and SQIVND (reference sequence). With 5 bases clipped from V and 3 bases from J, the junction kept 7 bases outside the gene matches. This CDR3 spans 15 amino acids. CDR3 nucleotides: TGTGCCAGTAGTGGGCCCGGACAGGGGGACTACGAGCAGTACTTC. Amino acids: CASSGPGQGDYEQYF. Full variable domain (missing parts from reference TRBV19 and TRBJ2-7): DGGITQSPKYLFRKEGQNVTLSCEQNLNHDAMYWYRQDPGQGLRLIYYSQIVNDFQKGDIAEGYSVSREKKESFPLTVTSAQKNPTAFYLCASSGPGQGDYEQYFGPGTRLTVT.

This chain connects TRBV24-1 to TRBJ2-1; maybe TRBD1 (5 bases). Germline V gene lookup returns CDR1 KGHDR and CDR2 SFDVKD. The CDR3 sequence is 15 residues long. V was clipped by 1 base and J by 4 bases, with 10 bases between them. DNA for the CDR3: TGTGCCACCAGTGATTTCCGCCAGGGATACAATGAGCAGTTCTTC. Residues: CATSDFRQGYNEQFF.

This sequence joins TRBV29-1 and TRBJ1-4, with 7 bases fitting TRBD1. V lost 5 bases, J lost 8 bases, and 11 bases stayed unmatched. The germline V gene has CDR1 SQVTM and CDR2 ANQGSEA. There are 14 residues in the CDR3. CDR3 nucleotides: TGCAGCGTTTCGAGTGTGGGCAGGGGGGAAAAACTGTTTTTT. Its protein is CSVSSVGRGEKLFF.

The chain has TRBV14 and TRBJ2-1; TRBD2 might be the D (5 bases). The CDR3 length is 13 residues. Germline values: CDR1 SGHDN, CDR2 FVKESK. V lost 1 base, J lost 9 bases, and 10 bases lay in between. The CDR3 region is CASSQALAVEQFF. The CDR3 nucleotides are TGTGCCAGCAGCCAAGCCCTAGCAGTTGAGCAGTTCTTC.

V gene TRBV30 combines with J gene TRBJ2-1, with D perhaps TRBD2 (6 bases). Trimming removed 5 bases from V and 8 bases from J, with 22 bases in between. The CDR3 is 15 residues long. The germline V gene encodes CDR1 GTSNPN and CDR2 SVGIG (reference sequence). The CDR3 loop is CAWGRGSGGVYEQFF. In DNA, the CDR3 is TGTGCCTGGGGTAGGGGATCCGGAGGGGTATATGAGCAGTTCTTC.

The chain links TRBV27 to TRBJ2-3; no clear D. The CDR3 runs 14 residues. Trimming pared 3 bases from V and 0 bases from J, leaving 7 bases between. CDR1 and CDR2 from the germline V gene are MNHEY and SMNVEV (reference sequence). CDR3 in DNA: TGTGCCAGCAGTTTTCTTCAGAGCACAGATACGCAGTATTTT. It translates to CASSFLQSTDTQYF.

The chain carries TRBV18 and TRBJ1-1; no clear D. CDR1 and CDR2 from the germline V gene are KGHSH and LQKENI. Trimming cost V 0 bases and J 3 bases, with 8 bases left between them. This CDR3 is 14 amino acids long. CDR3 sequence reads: CASSPPSIHTEAFF. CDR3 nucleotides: TGTGCCAGCTCACCACCCTCTATCCACACTGAAGCTTTCTTT.

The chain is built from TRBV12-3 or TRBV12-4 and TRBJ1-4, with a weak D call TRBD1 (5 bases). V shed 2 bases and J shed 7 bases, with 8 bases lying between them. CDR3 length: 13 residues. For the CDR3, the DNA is TGTGCCAGCAGTTTAAGGACACCTGAAAAACTGTTTTTT. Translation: CASSLRTPEKLFF.

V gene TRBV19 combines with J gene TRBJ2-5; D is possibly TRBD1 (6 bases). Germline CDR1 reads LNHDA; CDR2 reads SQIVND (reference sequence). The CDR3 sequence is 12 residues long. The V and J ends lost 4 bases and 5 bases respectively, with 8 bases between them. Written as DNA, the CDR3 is TGTGCCAGTAGTAGGGGGCTGGAGACCCAGTACTTC. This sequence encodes CASSRGLETQYF.

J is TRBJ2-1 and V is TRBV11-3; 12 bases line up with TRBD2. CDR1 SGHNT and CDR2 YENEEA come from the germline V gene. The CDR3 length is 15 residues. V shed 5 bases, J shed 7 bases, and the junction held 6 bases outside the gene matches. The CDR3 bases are TGTGCCAGCAGCCCTAGCGGGAGGGCCCTGAATGAGCAGTTCTTC. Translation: CASSPSGRALNEQFF.

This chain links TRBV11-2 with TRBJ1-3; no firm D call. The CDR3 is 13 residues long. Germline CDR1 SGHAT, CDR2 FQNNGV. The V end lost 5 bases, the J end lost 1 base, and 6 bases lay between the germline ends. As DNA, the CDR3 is TGTGCCAGCAGCCCGACTTCTGGAAACACCATATATTTT. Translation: CASSPTSGNTIYF.

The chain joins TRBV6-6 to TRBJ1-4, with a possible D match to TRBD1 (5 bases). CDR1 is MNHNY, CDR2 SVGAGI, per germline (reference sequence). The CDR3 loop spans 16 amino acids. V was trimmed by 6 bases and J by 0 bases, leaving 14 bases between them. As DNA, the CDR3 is TGTGCCAGCAGACACCCGACAGTTGCAACTAATGAAAAACTGTTTTTT. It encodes CASRHPTVATNEKLFF.

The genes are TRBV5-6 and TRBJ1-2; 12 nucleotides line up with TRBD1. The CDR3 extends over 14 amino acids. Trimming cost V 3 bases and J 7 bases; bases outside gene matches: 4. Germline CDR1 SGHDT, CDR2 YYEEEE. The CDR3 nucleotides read TGTGCCAGCAGCTCCGGGACAGGGGGCTCTGGCTACACCTTC. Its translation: CASSSGTGGSGYTF. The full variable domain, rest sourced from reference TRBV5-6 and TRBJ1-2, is DAGVTQSPTHLIKTRGQQVTLRCSPKSGHDTVSWYQQALGQGPQFIFQYYEEEERQRGNFPDRFSGHQFPNYSSELNVNALLLGDSALYLCASSSGTGGSGYTFGSGTRLTVV.

CDR3 nucleotides: TGTGCCAGCAGCGGGGGGGTTGATCAGCCCCAGCATTTT. Translation: CASSGGVDQPQHF. The gene calls are TRBV7-8 and TRBJ1-5; D might be TRBD1 (5 bases). Germline values: CDR1 SGHVS, CDR2 FQNEAQ. This CDR3 is built from 13 residues. V was clipped by 5 bases and J by 5 bases, with 10 bases between them.

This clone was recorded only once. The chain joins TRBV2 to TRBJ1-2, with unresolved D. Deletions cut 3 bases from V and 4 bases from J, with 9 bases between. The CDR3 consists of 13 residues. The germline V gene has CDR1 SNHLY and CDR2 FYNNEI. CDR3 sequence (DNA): TGTGCCAGCAGTGACACACAGATCTATGGCTACACCTTC. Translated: CASSDTQIYGYTF.